Here is one TCR beta chain with its context. Its target antigen remains unknown. Per-base quality was not reported, and no clone a single base away is much larger than it. The data are from a study of Tregs in tolerant kidney transplant recipients (dated by TCRdb to the late 2010s). Context from the whole study: The study applied TCRbeta sequencing to find donor-specific regulatory T cells before combined kidney and bone marrow transplantation and then followed those same cells after transplant. TCRbeta repertoire sequencing was used in a few healthy controls to compare several methods for expanding Tregs specific for an allogeneic donor.

For TCRbeta CDR3 sequencing, genomic DNA from the sorted cells was extracted using the QIAGEN DNeasy Blood and Tissue Kit. High-throughput TCRbeta CDR3 sequencing, which included PCR amplification with bias correction and internal controls, was done commercially through immunoSEQ. The original pipeline was this. A unique productive TCRbeta sequence was defined by the CDR3 nucleotide sequence when primers matched, and otherwise by the CDR3 amino acid sequence together with the Vbeta and Jbeta genes. Sorting error was corrected by removing sequences shared between sorted populations at a frequency ratio of 2:1 or less, and the remaining shared sequences were assigned to the higher population. A sequence was defined as donor-reactive if the sequence was expanded at least 5-fold in CFSE-low cells compared with unstimulated cells and had a frequency of at least 0.01% in CFSE-low cells. Jensen-Shannon divergence calculated on the top 100 TCRbeta sequences ranked by frequency was used to measure repertoire divergence. When a sample had multiple sequencing runs, each run was corrected for sorting error separately and the runs were then pooled. TCRdb holds this immuneACCESS table with in-frame rearrangements only. Some clones are missing; in checked studies, unresolved V genes explain under half, and the rest has no known cause. The DNA gave D and trimming, while V, J and clone size come from that table. Counted in this sample were around 230,000 clones; around 81% of them appeared once. The ten biggest clones cover approximately 0.69% of the sample.

Unstimulated Tregs (CD4+CD25+CD127-), CD4+ non-Tregs (CD4+CD25-), CD4 and CD8 cells were FACS-sorted from thawed PBMCs. Healthy control blood was obtained either as purchased buffy coats or from healthy volunteers. Healthy control blood was processed to PBMCs with a Ficoll density gradient and then cryopreserved, whereas patient PBMCs were collected both before and after transplant. V sheds 2 bases and J sheds 7 bases, leaving 16 bases between their ends. The CDR3 sequence holds 15 residues, the cysteine and phenylalanine included. The read is trimmed to its CDR3 DNA, 45 bases read in frame from base 1. Via the germline V gene (reference sequence), CDR1 is SGHKS and CDR2 YYEKEE. Broad study findings and their caveats: Expanding Tregs with activated donor B cells appeared to identify the most biologically relevant and donor-specific TCRbeta repertoire. Because the study included only a small number of patients, the results must be confirmed in larger populations and under other immunosuppression protocols. Biological reproducibility was not directly assessed, although technical replication error appeared to be minimal.

The sequence was collected from a human donor in good health. The specimen was CD4+ T cells from blood. This chain joins TRBV5-5 to TRBJ1-5; no D segment can be confidently identified. The CDR3 amino acid sequence is: CASSFRGFPVQPQHF. The nucleotide sequence reads as follows: TGTGCCAGCAGCTTCCGGGGATTCCCGGTGCAGCCCCAGCATTTT.